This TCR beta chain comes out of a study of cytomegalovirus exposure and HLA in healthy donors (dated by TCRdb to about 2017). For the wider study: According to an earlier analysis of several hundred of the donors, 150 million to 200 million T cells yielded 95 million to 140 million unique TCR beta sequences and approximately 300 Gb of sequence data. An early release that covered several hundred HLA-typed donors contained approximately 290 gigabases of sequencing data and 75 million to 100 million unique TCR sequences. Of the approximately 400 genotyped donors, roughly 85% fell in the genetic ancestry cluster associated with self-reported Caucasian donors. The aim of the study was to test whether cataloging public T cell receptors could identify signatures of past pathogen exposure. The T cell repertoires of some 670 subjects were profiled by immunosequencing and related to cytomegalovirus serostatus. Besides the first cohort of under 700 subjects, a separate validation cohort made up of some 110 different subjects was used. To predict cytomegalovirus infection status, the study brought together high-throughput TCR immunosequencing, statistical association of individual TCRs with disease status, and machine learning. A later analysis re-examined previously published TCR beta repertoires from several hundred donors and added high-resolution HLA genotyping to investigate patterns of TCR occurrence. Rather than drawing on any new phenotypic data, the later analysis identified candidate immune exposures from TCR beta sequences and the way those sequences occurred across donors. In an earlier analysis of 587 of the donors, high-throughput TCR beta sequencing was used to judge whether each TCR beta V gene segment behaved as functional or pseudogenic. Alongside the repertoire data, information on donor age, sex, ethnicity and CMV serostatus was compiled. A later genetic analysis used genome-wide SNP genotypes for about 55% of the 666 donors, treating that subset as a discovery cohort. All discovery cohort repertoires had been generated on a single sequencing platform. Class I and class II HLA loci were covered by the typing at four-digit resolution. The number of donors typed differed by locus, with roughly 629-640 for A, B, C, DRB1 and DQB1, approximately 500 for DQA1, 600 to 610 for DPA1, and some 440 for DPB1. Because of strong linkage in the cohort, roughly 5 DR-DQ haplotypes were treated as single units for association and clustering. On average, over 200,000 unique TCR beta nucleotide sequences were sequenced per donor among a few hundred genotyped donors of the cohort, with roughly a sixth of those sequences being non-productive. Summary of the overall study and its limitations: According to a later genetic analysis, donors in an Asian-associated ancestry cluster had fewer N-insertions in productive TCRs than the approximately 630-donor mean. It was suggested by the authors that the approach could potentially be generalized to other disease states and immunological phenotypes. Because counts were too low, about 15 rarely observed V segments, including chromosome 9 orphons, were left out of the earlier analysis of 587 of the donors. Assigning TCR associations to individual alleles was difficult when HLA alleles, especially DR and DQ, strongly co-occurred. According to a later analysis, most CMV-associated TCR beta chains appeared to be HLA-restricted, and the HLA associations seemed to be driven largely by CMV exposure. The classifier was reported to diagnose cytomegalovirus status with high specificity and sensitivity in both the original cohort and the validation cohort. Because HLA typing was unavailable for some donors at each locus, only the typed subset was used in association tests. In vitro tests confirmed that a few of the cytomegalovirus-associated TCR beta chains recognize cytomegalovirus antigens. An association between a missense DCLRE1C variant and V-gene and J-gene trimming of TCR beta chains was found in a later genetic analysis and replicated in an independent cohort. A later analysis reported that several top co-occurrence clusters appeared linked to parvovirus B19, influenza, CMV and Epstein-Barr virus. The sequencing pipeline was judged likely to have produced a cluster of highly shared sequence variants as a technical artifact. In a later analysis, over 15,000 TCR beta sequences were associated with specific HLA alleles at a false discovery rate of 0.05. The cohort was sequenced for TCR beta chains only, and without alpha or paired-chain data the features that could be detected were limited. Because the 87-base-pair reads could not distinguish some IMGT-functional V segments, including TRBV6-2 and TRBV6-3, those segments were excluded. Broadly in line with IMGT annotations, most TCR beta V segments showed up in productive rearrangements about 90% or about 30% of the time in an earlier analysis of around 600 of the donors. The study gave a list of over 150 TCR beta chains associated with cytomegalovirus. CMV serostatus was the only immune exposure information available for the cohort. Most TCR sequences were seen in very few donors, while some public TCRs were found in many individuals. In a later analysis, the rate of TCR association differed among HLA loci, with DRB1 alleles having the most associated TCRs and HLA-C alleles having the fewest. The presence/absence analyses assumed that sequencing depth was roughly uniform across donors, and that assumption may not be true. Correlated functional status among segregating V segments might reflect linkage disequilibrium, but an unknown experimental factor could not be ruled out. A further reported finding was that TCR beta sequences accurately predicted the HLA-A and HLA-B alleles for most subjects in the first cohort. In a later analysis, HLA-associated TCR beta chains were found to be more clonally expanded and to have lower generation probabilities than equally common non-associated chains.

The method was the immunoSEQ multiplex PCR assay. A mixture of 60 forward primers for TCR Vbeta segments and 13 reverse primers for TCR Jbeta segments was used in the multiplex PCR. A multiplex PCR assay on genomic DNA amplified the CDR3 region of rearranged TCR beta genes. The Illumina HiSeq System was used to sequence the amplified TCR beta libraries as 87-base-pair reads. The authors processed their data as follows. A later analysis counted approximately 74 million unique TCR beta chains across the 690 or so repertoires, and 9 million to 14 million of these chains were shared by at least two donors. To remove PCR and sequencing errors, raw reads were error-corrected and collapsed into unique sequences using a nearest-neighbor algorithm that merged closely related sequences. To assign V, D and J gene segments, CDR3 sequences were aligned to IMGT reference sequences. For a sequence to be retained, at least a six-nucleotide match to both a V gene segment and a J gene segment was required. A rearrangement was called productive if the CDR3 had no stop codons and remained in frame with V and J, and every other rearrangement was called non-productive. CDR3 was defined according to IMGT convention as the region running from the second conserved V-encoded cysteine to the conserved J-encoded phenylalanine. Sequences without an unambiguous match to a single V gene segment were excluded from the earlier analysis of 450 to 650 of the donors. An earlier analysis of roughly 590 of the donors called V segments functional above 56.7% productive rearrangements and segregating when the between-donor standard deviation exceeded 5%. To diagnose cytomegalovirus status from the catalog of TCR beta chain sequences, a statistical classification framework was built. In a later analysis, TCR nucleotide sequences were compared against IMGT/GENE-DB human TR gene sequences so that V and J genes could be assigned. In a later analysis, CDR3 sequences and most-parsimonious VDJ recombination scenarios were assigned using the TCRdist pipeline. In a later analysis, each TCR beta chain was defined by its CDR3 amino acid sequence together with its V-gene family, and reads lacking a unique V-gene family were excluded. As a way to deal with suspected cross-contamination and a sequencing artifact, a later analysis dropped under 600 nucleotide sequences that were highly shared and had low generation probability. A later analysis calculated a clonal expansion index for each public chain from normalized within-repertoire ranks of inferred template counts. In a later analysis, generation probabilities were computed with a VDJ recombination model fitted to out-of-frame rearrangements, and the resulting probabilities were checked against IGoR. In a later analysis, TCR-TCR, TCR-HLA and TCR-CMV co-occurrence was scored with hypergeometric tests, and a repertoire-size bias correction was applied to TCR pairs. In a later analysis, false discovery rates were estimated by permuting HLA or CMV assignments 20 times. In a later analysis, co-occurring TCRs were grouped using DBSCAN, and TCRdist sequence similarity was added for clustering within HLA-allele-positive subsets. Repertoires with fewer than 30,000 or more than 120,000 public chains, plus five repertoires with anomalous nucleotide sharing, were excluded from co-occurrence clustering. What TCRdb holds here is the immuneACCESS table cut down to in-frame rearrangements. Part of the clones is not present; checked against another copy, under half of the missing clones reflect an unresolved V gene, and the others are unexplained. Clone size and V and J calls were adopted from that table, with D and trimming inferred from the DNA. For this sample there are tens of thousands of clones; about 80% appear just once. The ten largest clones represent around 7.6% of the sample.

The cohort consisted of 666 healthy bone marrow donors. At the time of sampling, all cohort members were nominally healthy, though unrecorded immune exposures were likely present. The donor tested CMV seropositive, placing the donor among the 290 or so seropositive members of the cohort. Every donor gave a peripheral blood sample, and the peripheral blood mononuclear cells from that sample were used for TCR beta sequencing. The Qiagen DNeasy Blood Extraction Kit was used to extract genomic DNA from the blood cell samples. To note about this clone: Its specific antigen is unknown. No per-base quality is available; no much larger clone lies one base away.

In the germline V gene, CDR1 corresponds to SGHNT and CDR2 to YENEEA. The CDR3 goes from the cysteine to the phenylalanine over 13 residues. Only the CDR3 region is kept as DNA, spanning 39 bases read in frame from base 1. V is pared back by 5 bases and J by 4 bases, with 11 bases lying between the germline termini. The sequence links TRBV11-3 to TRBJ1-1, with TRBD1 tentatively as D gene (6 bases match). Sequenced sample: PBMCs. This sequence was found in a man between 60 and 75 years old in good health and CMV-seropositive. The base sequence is TGTGCCAGCAGCCGGACAGTTATCACTGAAGCTTTCTTT. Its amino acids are CASSRTVITEAFF.